This paragraph covers one T cell receptor (beta chain) sequence. These data belong to a study of long-term antiretroviral therapy in people with HIV. A v3.0 immunoSEQ assay was performed at survey level. This table comes from immunoSEQ multiplex PCR, and its TCRdb copy is limited to in-frame clones, with some not included. This table has roughly 25,000 clones, 80% to 90% appearing once. CDR1 is SGHNT and CDR2 is YENEEA in the germline V gene. The CDR3 totals 14 residues. V lost 1 base, J lost 7 bases, and 4 bases stayed unmatched. The sequence was obtained from a man between 50 and 59 years old with HIV. The chain couples TRBV11-3 to TRBJ2-1; 7 bases are a match to TRBD2. Source: unsorted PBMCs, taken 3 years after starting antiretroviral therapy. CDR3 DNA: TGTGCCAGCAGCTTAGGAGGGAGGGGAAATGAGCAGTTCTTC. It is translated as CASSLGGRGNEQFF. The full variable domain, in which reference TRBV11-3 and TRBJ2-1 provide the parts outside the CDR3, is EAGVVQSPRYKIIEKKQPVAFWCNPISGHNTLYWYLQNLGQGPELLIRYENEEAVDDSQLPKDRFSAERLKGVDSTLKIQPAELGDSAVYLCASSLGGRGNEQFFGPGTRLTVL.